A single TCR beta chain is shown here with its context. This table comes from immunoSEQ multiplex PCR, and its TCRdb copy is limited to in-frame clones, with some not included. The table includes tens of thousands of clones, about 88% detected once. V was trimmed by 0 bases and J by 0 bases, leaving 1 base between them. This CDR3 is built from 13 residues. Germline V gene lookup returns CDR1 SNHLY and CDR2 FYNNEI. The data stem from a study of control samples from healthy donors and cancer patients. The chain couples TRBV2 to TRBJ2-3; D remains unclear. The TCR sequence derives from a woman in her sixties or seventies in good health. The sequencing sample was made of blood. The CDR3 loop is CASSEASTDTQYF. CDR3 sequence (DNA): TGTGCCAGCAGTGAAGCCAGCACAGATACGCAGTATTTT.